The 4 T cell receptor beta chains below come from one sample, sequenced in a study of CD4+ T cells in melanoma. TCRdb keeps only in-frame clones here, not all; method: immunoSEQ multiplex PCR. The sample carries 140,000 or so clones, nearly 95% recorded once. Receptors were obtained from a human donor with melanoma.

The CDR3 DNA sequence: TGTGCCAGCAGTGACCCACAGGGTCGGACTGAAGCTTTCTTT. Translation: CASSDPQGRTEAFF. The V gene is TRBV25-1, the J gene TRBJ1-1; D is perhaps TRBD1 (6 bases). The V end was cut by 3 bases, the J end by 5 bases, with 13 bases between. The length of the CDR3 is 14 residues. CDR1 is MGHDK and CDR2 is SYGVNS in the germline V gene. Looking up the rest from reference TRBV25-1 and TRBJ1-1 gives the full variable domain: EADIYQTPRYLVIGTGKKITLECSQTMGHDKMYWYQQDPGMELHLIHYSYGVNSTEKGDLSSESTVSRIRTEHFPLTLESARPSHTSQYLCASSDPQGRTEAFFGQGTRLTVV.

The V gene is TRBV14, the J gene TRBJ1-2; D not certain. The CDR3 is made up of 12 amino acids. Germline assignment: CDR1 SGHDN and CDR2 FVKESK. The ends were cut back, 4 bases at V and 4 bases at J, with 7 bases in the middle. The CDR3 spells CASSPFGYGYTF. CDR3 bases: TGTGCCAGCAGCCCTTTCGGCTATGGCTACACCTTC.

V and J are TRBV19 and TRBJ2-3; weak D call: TRBD1 (5 bases). Germline CDR1 LNHDA, CDR2 SQIVND (reference sequence). This CDR3 contains 14 residues. V lost 7 bases and J lost 0, with 11 bases in between. This CDR3 reads CASNRQESTDTQYF. In DNA, the CDR3 is TGTGCCAGTAACAGGCAGGAGAGCACAGATACGCAGTATTTT.

J is TRBJ1-3 and V is TRBV30; possible D gene TRBD1, 6 bases. Germline-derived CDR1 and CDR2 are GTSNPN and SVGIG (reference sequence). V shed 8 bases and J shed 0 bases, with 17 bases lying between them. The CDR3 is 15 residues long. This CDR3 is CALWGWGASGNTIYF. For the CDR3, the DNA is TGTGCCCTATGGGGTTGGGGGGCCTCTGGAAACACCATATATTTT.